This TCR beta chain was sequenced during a study of cytomegalovirus exposure and HLA in healthy donors. Findings of the study overall: In vitro confirmation showed a few CMV-associated chains to be CMV antigen specific. TCR sequences were mostly rare, though some public TCRs occurred in many donors.

On this clone itself: Its target is unknown.

The PCR employed 60 Vbeta primers together with 13 Jbeta primers. Method: immunoSEQ multiplex PCR; TCRdb's copy keeps in-frame clones and lacks some. This sample carries around 200,000 clones, with around 0.79% going to the ten biggest clones. With 4 bases clipped from V and 5 bases from J, the junction kept 2 bases outside the gene matches. CDR3 length: 13 residues. Germline assignment: CDR1 SGHAT and CDR2 FQNNGV. As for the donors, each was a healthy bone marrow donor. This TCR was sampled from a young woman in good health and CMV-seropositive. The gene calls are TRBV11-2 and TRBJ1-1, with TRBD1 matching 9 bases. The sequenced sample consisted of PBMCs. Written as DNA, the CDR3 is TGTGCCAGCAGCTCACAGGGGGCAACTGAAGCTTTCTTT. Amino acids: CASSSQGATEAFF. Looking up the rest from reference TRBV11-2 and TRBJ1-1 gives the full variable domain: EAGVAQSPRYKIIEKRQSVAFWCNPISGHATLYWYQQILGQGPKLLIQFQNNGVVDDSQLPKDRFSAERLKGVDSTLKIQPAKLEDSAVYLCASSSQGATEAFFGQGTRLTVV.